This TCR beta chain was recorded in a study of blood T cell repertoires in COVID-19. Across the study: Samples representing acute and convalescent COVID-19 were sourced from the United States, Italy and Spain.

The repertoire was sequenced with immunoSEQ multiplex PCR; TCRdb's copy has only in-frame clones and lacks some. Of around 170,000 clones listed, less than 85% are singletons. V gave up 1 base and J gave up 2 bases, with 12 bases separating them. The CDR3 is made up of 16 amino acids. Germline CDR1 and CDR2: LNHNV and YYDKDF (reference sequence). This clone is a singleton in its sample. The receptor comes from a woman older than 75 with acute or convalescent COVID-19. The sequenced material came from peripheral blood. J is TRBJ2-1 and V is TRBV15; possibly TRBD2 for D (6 bases). DNA of the CDR3: TGTGCCACCAGCAGAGTCCGACTAGTTGCCTACAATGAGCAGTTCTTC. This gives the protein CATSRVRLVAYNEQFF.